The following is a T cell receptor beta chain sequence with its context. What it binds is unknown. The data were taken from a study of identifying expanded T cells in peripheral blood. Only in-frame clones appear in the TCRdb table, and some are missing; sequencing was by immunoSEQ multiplex PCR. The table has some 95,000 clones, around 90% seen once. V dropped 3 bases and J dropped 0 bases, with 6 bases sitting between them. Germline V gene data show CDR1 as SGHTA and CDR2 as FQGNSA. The CDR3 has 14 amino acids. Collection occurred without any documented infections or immune events in donors. Study results and caveats: Technical replicates showed approximately 1.2 changed clones; two weeks about 16; four weeks 19. Clone count variance between approximately two-week samples rose with total template count.

This chain links TRBV7-2 with TRBJ1-5; the D is unclear. The sequenced sample consisted of blood. The receptor was derived from a person aged 18 to 75 in good health. CDR3 protein: CASSFTNSNQPQHF. As DNA, the CDR3 is TGTGCCAGCAGCTTTACAAATAGCAATCAGCCCCAGCATTTT.